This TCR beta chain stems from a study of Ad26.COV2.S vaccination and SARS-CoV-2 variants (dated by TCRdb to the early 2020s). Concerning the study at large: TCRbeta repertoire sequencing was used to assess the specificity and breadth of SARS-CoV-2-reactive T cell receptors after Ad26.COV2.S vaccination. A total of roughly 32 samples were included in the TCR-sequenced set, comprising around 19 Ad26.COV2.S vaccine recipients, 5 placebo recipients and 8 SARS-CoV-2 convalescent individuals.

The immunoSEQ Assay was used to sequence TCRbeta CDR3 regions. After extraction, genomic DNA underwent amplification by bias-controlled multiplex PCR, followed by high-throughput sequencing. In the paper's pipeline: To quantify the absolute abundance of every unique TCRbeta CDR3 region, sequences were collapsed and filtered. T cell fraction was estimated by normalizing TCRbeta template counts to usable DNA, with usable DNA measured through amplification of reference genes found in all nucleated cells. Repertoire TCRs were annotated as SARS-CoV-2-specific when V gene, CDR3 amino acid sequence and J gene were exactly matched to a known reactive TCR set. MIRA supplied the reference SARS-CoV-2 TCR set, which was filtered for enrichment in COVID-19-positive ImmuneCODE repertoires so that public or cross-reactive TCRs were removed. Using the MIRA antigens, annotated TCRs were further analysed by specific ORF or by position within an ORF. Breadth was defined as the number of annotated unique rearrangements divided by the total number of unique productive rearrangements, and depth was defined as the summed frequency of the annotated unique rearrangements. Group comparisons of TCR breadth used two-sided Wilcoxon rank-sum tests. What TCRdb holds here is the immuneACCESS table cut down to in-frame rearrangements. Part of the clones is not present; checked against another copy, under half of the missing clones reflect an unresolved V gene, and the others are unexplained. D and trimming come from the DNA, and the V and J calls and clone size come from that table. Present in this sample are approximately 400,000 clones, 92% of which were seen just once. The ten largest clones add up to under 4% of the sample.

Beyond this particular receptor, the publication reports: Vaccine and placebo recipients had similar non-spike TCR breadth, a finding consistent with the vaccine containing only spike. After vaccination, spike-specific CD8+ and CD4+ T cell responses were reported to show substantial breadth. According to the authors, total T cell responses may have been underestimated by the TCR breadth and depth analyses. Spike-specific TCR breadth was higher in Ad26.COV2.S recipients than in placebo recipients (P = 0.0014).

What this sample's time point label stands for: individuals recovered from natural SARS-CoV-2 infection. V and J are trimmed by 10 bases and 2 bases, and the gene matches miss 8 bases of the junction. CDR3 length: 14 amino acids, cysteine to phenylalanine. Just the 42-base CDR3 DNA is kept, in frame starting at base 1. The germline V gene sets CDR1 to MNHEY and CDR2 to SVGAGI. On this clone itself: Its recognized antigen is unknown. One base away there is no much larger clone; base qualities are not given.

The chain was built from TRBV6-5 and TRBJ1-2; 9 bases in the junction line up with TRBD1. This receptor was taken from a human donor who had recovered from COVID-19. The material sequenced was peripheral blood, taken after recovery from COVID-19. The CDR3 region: CATLSGTGNYGYTF. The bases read TGTGCCACCCTGTCCGGGACAGGGAACTATGGCTACACCTTC.